These 5 T cell receptor beta chains were sequenced from one sample in a study of blood T cell repertoires in COVID-19. Sequencing was performed with immunoSEQ multiplex PCR; in TCRdb, only in-frame clones are kept and a portion is missing. Among under 200,000 clones listed, roughly 84% were seen once. What was sequenced was peripheral blood. These receptors came from a woman aged 70-85 years with COVID-19, enrolled during active disease.

The chain employs TRBV5-1 and TRBJ1-3; TRBD1 aligns across 8 bases. This CDR3 is built from 15 residues. V lost 3 bases to trimming and J lost 4 bases; unmatched junction nucleotides: 6. The V gene's germline CDR1 is SGHRS and CDR2 YFSETQ. CDR3 sequence (DNA): TGCGCCAGCAGCTACCCCCGGGACAGGGGAAACACCATATATTTT. Residues: CASSYPRDRGNTIYF.

The rearrangement links TRBV3-1 (or the pseudogene TRBV3-2) to TRBJ1-1; D is undetermined. Between the trimmed V and J ends, which lost 4 bases and 4 bases, there was a span of 10 bases. CDR3 length: 13 amino acids. Germline V CDR1 and CDR2: LGHDT, YNNKEL (reference sequence). CDR3: CASSRGSATEAFF. The CDR3 DNA sequence: TGTGCCAGCAGCCGCGGGTCCGCCACTGAAGCTTTCTTT.

The chain has TRBV30 and TRBJ1-6; D may be TRBD1 (5 bases). The germline V gene has CDR1 GTSNPN and CDR2 SVGIG (reference sequence). Trimming removed 0 bases at V and 10 bases at J, with 13 bases between. CDR3 length equals 14 residues. The CDR3 nucleotides are TGTGCCTGGAGTGTTGGGGACTCAGGCTCACCCCTCCACTTT. This gives the protein CAWSVGDSGSPLHF. Full variable domain (rest looked up from reference TRBV30 and TRBJ1-6): SQTIHQWPATLVQPVGSPLSLECTVEGTSNPNLYWYRQAAGRGLQLLFYSVGIGQISSEVPQNLSASRPQDRQFILSSKKLLLSDSGFYLCAWSVGDSGSPLHFGNGTRLTVT.

The V and J genes are TRBV6-5 and TRBJ1-1; tentatively, D is TRBD1 (6 bases). CDR1 is MNHEY, CDR2 SVGAGI, per germline. Trimming took 6 bases from V and 1 from J, leaving 12 bases between them. The CDR3 contains 14 residues. The CDR3 loop is CASRPDRWNTEAFF. The CDR3, as DNA: TGTGCCAGCAGACCTGACAGGTGGAACACTGAAGCTTTCTTT.

This clone was observed a few times. The rearrangement links TRBV11-1 to TRBJ2-5; TRBD2 aligns across 8 bases. Per germline, CDR1 SGHAT and CDR2 FQDESV (reference sequence). The CDR3 loop spans 15 amino acids. V was pared by 6 bases and J by 1 base, with 7 bases of the junction left unmatched. The CDR3, as DNA: TGTGCCAGCAGATTCGGTAGCGGGGTCCAAGAGACCCAGTACTTC. This gives the protein CASRFGSGVQETQYF.